This paragraph reports one T cell receptor beta chain. This sample is part of a study of T cell repertoires in cytomegalovirus infection. The CDR3 has 15 residues. Germline loops: CDR1 SGDLS, CDR2 YYNGEE. V dropped 0 bases and J dropped 7 bases, with 14 bases sitting between them. Using its own MiXCR run on the reads, TCRdb lists one record per CDR3 protein. The sample gives 450,000 to 550,000 distinct CDR3 sequences, more than 15% of which show up once; roughly a quarter is in the top ten. The sequencing input was CD8+ T cells from PBMCs. The chain has TRBV9 and TRBJ1-5; maybe TRBD1 (5 bases). This clonotype was sampled from a human donor in good health (CMV status not recorded). Some clones in this sample may be carry-over from other donors' samples. The CDR3 region is CASSVEGMAGQPQHF. The CDR3 DNA follows: TGTGCCAGCAGCGTAGAGGGAATGGCAGGGCAGCCCCAGCATTTT.